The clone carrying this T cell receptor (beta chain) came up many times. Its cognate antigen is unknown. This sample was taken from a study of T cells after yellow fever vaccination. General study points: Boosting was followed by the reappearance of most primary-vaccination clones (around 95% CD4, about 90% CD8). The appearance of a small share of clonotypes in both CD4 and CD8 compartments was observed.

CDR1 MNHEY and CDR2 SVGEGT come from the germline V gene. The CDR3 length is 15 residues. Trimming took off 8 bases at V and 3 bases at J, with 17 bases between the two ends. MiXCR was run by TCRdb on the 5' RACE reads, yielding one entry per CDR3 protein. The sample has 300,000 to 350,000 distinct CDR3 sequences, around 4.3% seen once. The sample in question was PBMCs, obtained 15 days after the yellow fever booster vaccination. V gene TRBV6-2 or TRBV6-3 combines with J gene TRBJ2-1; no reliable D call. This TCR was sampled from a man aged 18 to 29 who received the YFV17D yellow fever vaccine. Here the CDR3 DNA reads TGTGCCAGCCTGGAGATCCGGAAAAACTACAATGAGCAGTTCTTC. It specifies CASLEIRKNYNEQFF.